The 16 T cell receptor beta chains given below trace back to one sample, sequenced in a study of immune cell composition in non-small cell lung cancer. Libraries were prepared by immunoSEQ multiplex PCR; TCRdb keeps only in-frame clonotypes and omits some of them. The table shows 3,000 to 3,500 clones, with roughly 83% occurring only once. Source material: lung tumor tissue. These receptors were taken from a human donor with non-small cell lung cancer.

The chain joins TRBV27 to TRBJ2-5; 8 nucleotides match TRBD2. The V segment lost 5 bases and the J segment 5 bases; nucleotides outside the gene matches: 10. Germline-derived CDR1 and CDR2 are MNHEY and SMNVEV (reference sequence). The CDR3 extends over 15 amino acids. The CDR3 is CASSHNPGGEETQYF. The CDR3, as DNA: TGTGCCAGCAGTCACAACCCGGGGGGGGAGGAGACCCAGTACTTC.

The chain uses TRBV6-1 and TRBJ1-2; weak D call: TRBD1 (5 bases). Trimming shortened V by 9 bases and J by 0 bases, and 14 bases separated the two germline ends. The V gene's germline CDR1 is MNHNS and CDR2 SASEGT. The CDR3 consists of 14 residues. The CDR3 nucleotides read TGTGCCAGTGCTGACAGCCACGCTAACTATGGCTACACCTTC. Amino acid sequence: CASADSHANYGYTF.

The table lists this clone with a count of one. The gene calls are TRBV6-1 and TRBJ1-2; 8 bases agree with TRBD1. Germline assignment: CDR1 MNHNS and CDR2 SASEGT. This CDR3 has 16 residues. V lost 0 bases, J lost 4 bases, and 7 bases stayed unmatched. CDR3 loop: CASSEASGGVGYGYTF. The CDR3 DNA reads TGTGCCAGCAGTGAAGCTTCAGGGGGCGTTGGCTATGGCTACACCTTC.

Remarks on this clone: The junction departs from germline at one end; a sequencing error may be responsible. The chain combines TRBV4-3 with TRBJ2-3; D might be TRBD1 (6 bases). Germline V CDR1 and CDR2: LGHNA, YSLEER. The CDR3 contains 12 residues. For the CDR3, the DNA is TGCGCCAGCAGCCAACAGGGGAAACAGATTGATTTT. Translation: CASSQQGKQIDF.

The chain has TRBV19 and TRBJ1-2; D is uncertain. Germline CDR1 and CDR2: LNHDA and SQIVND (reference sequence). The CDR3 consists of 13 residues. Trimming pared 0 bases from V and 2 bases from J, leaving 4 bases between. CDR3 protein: CASSIDPNYGYTF. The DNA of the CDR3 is TGTGCCAGTAGTATAGATCCGAACTATGGCTACACCTTC.

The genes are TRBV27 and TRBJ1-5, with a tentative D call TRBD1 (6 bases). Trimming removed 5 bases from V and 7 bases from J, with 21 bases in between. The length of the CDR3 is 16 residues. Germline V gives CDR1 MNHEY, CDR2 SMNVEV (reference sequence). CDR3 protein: CASSPRGGAGVQPQHF. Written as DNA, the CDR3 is TGTGCCAGCAGTCCAAGGGGGGGGGCCGGGGTGCAGCCCCAGCATTTT.

In DNA form, the CDR3 reads TGTGCCAGCAGCGGACTGTGGACAGATCCCGGGGAGCTGTTTTTT. Protein product: CASSGLWTDPGELFF. This chain connects TRBV14 to TRBJ2-2, with D possibly matching TRBD1 (6 bases). The CDR3 length is 15 residues. Per the germline V gene, CDR1 is SGHDN and CDR2 is FVKESK. Trimming took 5 bases from V and 6 from J, leaving 16 bases between them.

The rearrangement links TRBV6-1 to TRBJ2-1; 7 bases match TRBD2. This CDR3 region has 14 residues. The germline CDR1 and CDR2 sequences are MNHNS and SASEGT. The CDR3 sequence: CAASGGISYNEQFF. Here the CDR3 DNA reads TGTGCAGCCTCCGGGGGGATATCCTACAATGAGCAGTTCTTC.

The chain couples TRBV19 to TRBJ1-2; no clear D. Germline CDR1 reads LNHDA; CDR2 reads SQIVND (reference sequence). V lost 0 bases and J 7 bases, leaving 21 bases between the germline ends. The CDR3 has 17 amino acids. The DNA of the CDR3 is TGTGCCAGTAGTATAGATCTCATGGGCAGAATCGCCTCTGGCTACACCTTC. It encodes CASSIDLMGRIASGYTF.

CDR3 bases: TGTGCCAGCAGTGGGGGCCTGATATTCTACGAGCAGTACTTC. Translated, it gives CASSGGLIFYEQYF. The chain has TRBV6-1 and TRBJ2-7, with a tentative D call TRBD1 (5 bases). The germline CDR1 and CDR2 sequences are MNHNS and SASEGT. The CDR3 loop spans 14 amino acids. V was cut by 4 bases and J by 3 bases, with 13 bases left in between.

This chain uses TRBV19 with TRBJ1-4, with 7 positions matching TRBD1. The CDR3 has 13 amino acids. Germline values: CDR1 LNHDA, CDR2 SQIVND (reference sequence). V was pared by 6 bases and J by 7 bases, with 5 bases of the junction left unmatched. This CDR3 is CASRPRTGEKLFF. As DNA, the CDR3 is TGTGCCAGTAGGCCGAGGACAGGTGAAAAACTGTTTTTT.

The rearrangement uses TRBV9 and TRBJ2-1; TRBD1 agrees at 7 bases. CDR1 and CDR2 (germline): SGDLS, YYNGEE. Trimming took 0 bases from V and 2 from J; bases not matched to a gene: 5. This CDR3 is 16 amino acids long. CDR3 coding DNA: TGTGCCAGCAGCGTAGGGGTGGACAGGACCTACAATGAGCAGTTCTTC. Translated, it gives CASSVGVDRTYNEQFF.

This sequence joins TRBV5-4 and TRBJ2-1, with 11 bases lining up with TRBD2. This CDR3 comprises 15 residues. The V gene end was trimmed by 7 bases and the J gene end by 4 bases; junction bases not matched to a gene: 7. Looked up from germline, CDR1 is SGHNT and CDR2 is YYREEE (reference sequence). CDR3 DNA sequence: TGTGCCAGCTACCCGACTAGCGGGGTTTACAATGAGCAGTTCTTC. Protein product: CASYPTSGVYNEQFF.

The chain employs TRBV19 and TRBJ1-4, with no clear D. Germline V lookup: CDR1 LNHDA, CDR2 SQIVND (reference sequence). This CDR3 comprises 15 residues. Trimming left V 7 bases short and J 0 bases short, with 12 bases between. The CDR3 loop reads CASTSGATTNEKLFF. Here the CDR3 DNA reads TGTGCCAGTACCTCCGGAGCAACAACTAATGAAAAACTGTTTTTT. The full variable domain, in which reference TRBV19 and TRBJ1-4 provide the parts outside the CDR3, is DGGITQSPKYLFRKEGQNVTLSCEQNLNHDAMYWYRQDPGQGLRLIYYSQIVNDFQKGDIAEGYSVSREKKESFPLTVTSAQKNPTAFYLCASTSGATTNEKLFFGSGTQLSVL.

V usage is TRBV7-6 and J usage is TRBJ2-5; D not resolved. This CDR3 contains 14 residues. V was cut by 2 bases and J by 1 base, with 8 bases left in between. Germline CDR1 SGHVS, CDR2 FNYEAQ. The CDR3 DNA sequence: TGTGCCAGCAGCTTACTCACGGGCCAAGAGACCCAGTACTTC. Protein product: CASSLLTGQETQYF.

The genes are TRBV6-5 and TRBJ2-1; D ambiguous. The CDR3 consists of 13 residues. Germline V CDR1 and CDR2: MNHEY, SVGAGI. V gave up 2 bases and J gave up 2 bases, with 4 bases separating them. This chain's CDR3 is CASSYRAYNEQFF. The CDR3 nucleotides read TGTGCCAGCAGTTACCGGGCCTACAATGAGCAGTTCTTC.